A selection of T cell receptor beta chains follows, all from one sample in a study of T cells after yellow fever vaccination. Via MiXCR, TCRdb re-called the 5' RACE reads, giving one row per CDR3 protein. The table includes 60,000 to 95,000 distinct CDR3 sequences, more than 5.5% detected once. The sample in question was CD8+ T cells sorted from PBMCs, obtained 10 days after the first yellow fever vaccination. The receptors derive from a man between 18 and 29 years old who received the YFV17D yellow fever vaccine. The conserved cysteine and the conserved F or W are not part of the CDR3 here. D genes are given only for firm matches. Size is omitted from some rows. Given values are once, few, many or a class for expanded clones.

D gene,clone size,V gene,CDR3 protein
-,many,TRBV7-9,ASSFRGSDTGELF
TRBD1,many,TRBV6-4,ASSDGTDTGELF
-,many,TRBV12-3/TRBV12-4,ASSLSTETGELF
TRBD2,-,TRBV5-6,ASSQTSGVGPQY
TRBD1,many,TRBV15,ATSRDRYNEQF
-,few,TRBV5-6,ASSLVRGRLSSDTQY
-,few,TRBV19,ASSTYPLGTGELF
-,few,TRBV5-1,ASSSGLRTYEQY
-,many,TRBV4-1,ASSQDFSEQF
-,-,TRBV5-5,ASSGVEGLAKNIQY
TRBD2,-,TRBV6-1,ASSEGTSGGADTQY
TRBD2,many,TRBV12-3/TRBV12-4,ASRGTSGGYLYNEQF
-,many,TRBV7-9,ASSFEELF
-,many,TRBV9,ASSAGGDAYGYT
-,many,TRBV12-5,ASALGNTEAF
TRBD2,many,TRBV9,ASSGTSGGNTGELF
-,few,TRBV26,ASSSWTLYEQY
-,many,TRBV6-2/TRBV6-3,ASSYFNYEQF
TRBD1,many,TRBV4-1,ASSQDLVDRGNQPQH
-,few,TRBV5-1,ASSLVETVYGGYT
-,many,TRBV6-5,ASSYVAGSYGYT
-,few,TRBV7-9,ASSDGGPDEAF
TRBD1,many,TRBV4-2,ASTPGTGVGNTIY
-,-,TRBV7-3,ASSFSGNNSPLH
-,many,TRBV3-1,AVGRGATGEKLF
TRBD1,-,TRBV27,ASSPGTANSPLH
-,many,TRBV5-1,ASSLGGFNEQF
TRBD2,many,TRBV27,ASSLIGGNHEQY
TRBD2,few,TRBV7-2,ASRGLNRYEQY
-,many,TRBV28,ASSRRWGESTGELF
TRBD1,many,TRBV5-8,ASSLIGTGEYGYT
-,many,TRBV6-5,ASSLTVQETQY
-,many,TRBV3-1,ASSARTGNYNEQF
TRBD2,-,TRBV7-8,ASSIAGSSYNEQF
-,few,TRBV4-1,ASSQQPGLSLNQPQH
-,many,TRBV6-5,ASSRPAGSTLYNEQF
-,few,TRBV5-5,ASSLGQTQPQH
-,many,TRBV4-1,ASSQRDPGQGYYEQY
TRBD2,-,TRBV5-4,ASSLYWRGGGEETQY
TRBD2,-,TRBV7-6,ASSSREGNTGELF
-,-,TRBV11-1,ASSLVRGSGRESHNEQF
-,few,TRBV6-2/TRBV6-3,ASSFLYMNTEAF
-,many,TRBV7-3,ASSLTDKGETQY
TRBD2,few,TRBV7-3,ASSPEMGPGGIDTQY
TRBD1,many,TRBV12-3/TRBV12-4,ASTISPGQGDGYAYNEQF
-,many,TRBV5-1,ASSWNGVEQY
-,many,TRBV7-8,ASSAWINNEQF
TRBD2,few,TRBV20-1,SARGLAGSSYEQY
-,many,TRBV3-1,ASSRDNYGYT
-,few,TRBV12-3/TRBV12-4,ASSYRGYRVEETQY
-,few,TRBV5-1,ASSLVIGGSNTEAF
-,many,TRBV30,AWSVSGPYEQY
-,many,TRBV3-1,ASSQPREETEDGELF